This T cell receptor (beta chain) is drawn from a study of cytomegalovirus exposure and HLA in healthy donors. Points from the study as a whole: While the bulk of TCR sequences proved rare, some public TCRs turned up in many donors. According to a subsequent analysis, TCR clusters identified in the first cohort showed a tendency to co-occur across the 120 or so validation repertoires. According to the study, about 180 TCR beta chains were cytomegalovirus-associated.

Of note for this clone: Its antigen is not identified.

Profiled with immunoSEQ multiplex PCR; TCRdb holds only in-frame clones, not every one. The profile shows roughly 150,000 clones, approximately 88% of them singletons. The CDR3 sequence is 16 residues long. CDR1 MNHNS and CDR2 SASEGT come from the germline V gene. V lost 3 bases and J lost 8; bases outside the gene matches: 9. The chain uses TRBV6-1 and TRBJ2-3, with 12 bases lining up with TRBD2. This TCR derives from a woman aged 18-35 years in good health and CMV-seropositive. The sequenced sample consisted of PBMCs. In DNA form, the CDR3 reads TGTGCCAGCAGTGACGCCCTAGCGGGAGGGTCGGGTACGCAGTATTTT. Amino acids: CASSDALAGGSGTQYF.